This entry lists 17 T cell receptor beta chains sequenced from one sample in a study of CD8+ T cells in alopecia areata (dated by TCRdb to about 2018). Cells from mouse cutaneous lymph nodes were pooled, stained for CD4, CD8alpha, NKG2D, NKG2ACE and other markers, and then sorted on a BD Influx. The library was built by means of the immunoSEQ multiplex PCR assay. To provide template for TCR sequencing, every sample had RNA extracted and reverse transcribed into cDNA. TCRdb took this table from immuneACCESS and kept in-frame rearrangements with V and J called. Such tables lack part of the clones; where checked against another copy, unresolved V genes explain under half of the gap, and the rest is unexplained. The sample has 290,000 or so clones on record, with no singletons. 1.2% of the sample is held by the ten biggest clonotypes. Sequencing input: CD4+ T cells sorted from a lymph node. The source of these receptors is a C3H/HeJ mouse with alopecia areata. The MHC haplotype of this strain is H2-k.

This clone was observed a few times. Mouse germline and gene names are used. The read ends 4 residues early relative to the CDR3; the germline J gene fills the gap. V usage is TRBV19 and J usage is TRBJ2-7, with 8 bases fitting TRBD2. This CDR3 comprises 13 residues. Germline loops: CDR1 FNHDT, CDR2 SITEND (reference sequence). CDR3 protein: CASSRAGGHEQYF. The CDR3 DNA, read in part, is TGTGCCAGCAGTCGGGCTGGGGGGCAT.

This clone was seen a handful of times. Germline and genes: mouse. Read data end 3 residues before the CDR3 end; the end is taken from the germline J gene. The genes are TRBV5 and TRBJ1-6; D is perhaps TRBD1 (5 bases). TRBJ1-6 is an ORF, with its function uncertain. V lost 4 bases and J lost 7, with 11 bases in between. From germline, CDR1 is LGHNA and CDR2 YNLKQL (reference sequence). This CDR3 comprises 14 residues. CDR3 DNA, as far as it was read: TGTGCCAGCAGCCCAGACGGGGGGAATTCGCCC. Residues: CASSPDGGNSP. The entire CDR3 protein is CASSPDGGNSPLYF.

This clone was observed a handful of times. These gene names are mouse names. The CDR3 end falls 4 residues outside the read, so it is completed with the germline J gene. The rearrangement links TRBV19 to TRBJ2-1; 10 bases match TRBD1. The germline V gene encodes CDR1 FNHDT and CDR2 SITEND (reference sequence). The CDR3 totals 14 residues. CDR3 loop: CASSDRGRGTEQFF. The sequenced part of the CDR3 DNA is TGTGCCAGCAGTGACAGGGGGCGCGGGACT.

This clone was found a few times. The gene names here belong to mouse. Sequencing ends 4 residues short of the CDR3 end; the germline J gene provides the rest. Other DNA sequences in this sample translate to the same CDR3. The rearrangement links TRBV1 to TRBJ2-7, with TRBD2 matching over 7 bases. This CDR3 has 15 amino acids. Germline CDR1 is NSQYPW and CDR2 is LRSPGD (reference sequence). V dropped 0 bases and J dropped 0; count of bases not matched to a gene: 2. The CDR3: CTCSADPGGSYEQYF. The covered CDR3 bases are TGCACCTGCAGTGCAGATCCTGGGGGCTCCTAT.

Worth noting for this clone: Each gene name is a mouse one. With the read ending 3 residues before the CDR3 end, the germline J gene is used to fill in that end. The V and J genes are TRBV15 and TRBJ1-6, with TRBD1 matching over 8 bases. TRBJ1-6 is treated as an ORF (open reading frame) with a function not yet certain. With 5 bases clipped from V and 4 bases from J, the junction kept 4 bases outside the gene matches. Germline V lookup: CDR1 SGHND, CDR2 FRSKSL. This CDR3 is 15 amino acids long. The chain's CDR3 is CASSPTGGYNSPLYF. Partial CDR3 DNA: TGTGCCAGCAGTCCCACAGGGGGGTATAATTCGCCC.

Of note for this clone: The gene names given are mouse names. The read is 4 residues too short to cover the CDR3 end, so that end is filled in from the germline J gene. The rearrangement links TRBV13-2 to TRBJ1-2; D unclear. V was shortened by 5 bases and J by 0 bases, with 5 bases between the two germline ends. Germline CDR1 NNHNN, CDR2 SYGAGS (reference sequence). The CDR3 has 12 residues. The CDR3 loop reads CASGYTNSDYTF. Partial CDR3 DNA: TGTGCCAGCGGCTACACAAACTCC.

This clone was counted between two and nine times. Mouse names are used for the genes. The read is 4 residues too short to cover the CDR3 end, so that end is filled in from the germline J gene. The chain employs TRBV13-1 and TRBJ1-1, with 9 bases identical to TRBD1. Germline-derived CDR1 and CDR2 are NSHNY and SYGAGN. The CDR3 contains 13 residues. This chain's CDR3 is CASSAQGAPEVFF. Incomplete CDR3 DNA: TGTGCCAGCAGTGCACAGGGGGCACCA.

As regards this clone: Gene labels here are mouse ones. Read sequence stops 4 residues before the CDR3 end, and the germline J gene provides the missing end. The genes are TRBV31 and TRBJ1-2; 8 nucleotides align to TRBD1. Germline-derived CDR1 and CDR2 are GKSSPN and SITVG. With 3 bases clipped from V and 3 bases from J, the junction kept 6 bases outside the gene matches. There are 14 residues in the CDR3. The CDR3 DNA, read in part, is TGTGCCTGGAGACACCAGGGGGCGGACTCC. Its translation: CAWRHQGADS. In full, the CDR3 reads CAWRHQGADSDYTF.

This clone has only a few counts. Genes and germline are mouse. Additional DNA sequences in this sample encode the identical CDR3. The CDR3 region is CASSQGASDYTF. The sequenced part of the CDR3 DNA is TGTGCCAGCAGTCAGGGGGCATCC. V usage is TRBV14 and J usage is TRBJ1-2; 8 nucleotides agree with TRBD1. The read gets to within 4 residues of the CDR3 end, and the germline J gene fills in the rest. This CDR3 has 12 amino acids. Germline V CDR1 and CDR2: SGHDT, FRDEAV. Filled out from reference TRBV14 and TRBJ1-2, the complete variable domain reads EAGVTQSPRYAVLQEGQAVSFWCDPISGHDTLYWYQQPRDQGPQLLVYFRDEAVIDNSQLPSDRFSAVRPKGTNSTLKIQSAKQGDTATYLCASSQGASDYTFGSGTRLLVI.

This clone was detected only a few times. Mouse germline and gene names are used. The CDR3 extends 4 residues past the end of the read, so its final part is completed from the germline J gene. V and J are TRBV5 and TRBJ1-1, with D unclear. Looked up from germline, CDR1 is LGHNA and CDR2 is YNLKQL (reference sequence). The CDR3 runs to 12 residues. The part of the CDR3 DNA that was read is TGTGCCAGCAGCCAAGACAGGCAA. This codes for CASSQDRQ. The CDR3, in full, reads CASSQDRQEVFF.

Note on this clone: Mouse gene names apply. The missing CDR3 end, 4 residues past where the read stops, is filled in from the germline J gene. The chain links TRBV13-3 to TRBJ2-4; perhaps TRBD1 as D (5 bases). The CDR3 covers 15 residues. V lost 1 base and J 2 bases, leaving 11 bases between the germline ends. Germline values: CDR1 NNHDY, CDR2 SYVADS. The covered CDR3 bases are TGTGCCAGCAGTGATACACTGACAGTTCAAAAC. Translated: CASSDTLTVQN. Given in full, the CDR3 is CASSDTLTVQNTLYF.

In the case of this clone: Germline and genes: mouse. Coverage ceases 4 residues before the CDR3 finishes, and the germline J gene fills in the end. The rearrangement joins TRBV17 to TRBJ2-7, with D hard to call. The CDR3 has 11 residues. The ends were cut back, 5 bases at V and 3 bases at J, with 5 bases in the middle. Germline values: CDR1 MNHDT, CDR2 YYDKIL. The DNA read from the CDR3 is TGTGCTAGCAGTCAGAGCTAT. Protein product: CASSQSY. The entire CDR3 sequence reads CASSQSYEQYF.

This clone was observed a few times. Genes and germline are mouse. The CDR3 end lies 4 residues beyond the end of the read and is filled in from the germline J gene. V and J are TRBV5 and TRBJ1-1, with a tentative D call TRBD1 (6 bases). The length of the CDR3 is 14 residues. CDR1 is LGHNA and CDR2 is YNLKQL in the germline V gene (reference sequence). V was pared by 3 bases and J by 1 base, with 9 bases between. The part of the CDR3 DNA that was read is TGTGCCAGCAGCCAGGGGACAAGAAACACA. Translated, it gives CASSQGTRNT. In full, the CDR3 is CASSQGTRNTEVFF.

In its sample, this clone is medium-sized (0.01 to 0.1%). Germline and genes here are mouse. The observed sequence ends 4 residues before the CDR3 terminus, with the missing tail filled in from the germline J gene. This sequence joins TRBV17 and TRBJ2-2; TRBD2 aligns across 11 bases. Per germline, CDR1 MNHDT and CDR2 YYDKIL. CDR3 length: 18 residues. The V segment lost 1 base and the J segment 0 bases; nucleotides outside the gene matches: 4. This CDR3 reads CASSRAGLGASNTGQLYF. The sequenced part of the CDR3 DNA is TGTGCTAGCAGTAGAGCGGGACTGGGGGCCTCAAACACCGGG. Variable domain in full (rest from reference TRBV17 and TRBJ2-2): DTTVKQNPRYKLARVGKPVNLICSQTMNHDTMYWYQKKPNQAPKLLLFYYDKILNREADTFEKFQSSRPNNSFCSLYIGSAGLEYSAMYLCASSRAGLGASNTGQLYFGEGSKLTVL.

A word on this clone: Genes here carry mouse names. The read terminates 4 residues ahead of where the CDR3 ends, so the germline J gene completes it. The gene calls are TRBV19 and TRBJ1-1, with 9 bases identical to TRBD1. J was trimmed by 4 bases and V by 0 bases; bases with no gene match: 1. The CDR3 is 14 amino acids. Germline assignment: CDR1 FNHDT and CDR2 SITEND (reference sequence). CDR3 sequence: CASSIGTGATEVFF. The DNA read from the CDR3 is TGTGCCAGCAGTATAGGGACAGGGGCCACA.

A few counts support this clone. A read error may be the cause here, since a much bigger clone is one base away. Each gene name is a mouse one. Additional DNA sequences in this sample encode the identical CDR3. The sequenced CDR3 bases are TGTGCCAGCAGTGATGCTGGAAAC. Its translation: CASSDAGN. The full-length CDR3 reads as CASSDAGNTLYF. V and J are TRBV13-1 and TRBJ2-4, with D unresolved. The read ends 4 residues shy of where the CDR3 ends; the end is completed using the germline J gene. Germline V gene sequence: CDR1 NSHNY, CDR2 SYGAGN. CDR3 size: 12 residues.

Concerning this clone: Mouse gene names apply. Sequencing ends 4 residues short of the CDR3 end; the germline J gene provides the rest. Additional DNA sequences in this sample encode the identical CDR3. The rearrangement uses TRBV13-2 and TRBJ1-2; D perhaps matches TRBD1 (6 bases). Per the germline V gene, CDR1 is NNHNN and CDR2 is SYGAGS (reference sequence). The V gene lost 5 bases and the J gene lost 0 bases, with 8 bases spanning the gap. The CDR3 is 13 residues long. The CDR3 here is CASGRTANSDYTF. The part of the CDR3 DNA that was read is TGTGCCAGCGGAAGGACAGCAAACTCC.